This T cell receptor beta chain was captured by sequencing in a study of siplizumab effects on memory and regulatory T cells. Study-wide points: With siplizumab, Treg-derived clones averaged about 71% of mappable alloreactive CD4+ clones, versus 26.9% in controls.

As concerns this clone: Its antigen is unidentified.

The method was immunoSEQ multiplex PCR; TCRdb's version includes in-frame clones alone and lacks a portion of them. The table includes more than 75,000 clones, roughly 96% detected once. Germline assignment: CDR1 MGHRA and CDR2 YSYEKL. Trimming cost V 2 bases and J 2 bases, with 9 bases left between them. This CDR3 region has 14 residues. The source is a human donor in good health. The chain joins TRBV4-1 to TRBJ1-2, with D unclear. Sequences were obtained from naive CD4+ T cells sorted from blood. The CDR3 DNA reads TGCGCCAGCAGCCAAAATGTACAGAACTATGGCTACACCTTC. Protein product: CASSQNVQNYGYTF.